The subject of this entry is one T cell receptor (beta chain). This entry is derived from a study of blood T cell repertoires in COVID-19. Study details: Acute and convalescent COVID-19 samples came from the United States, Italy and Spain. Sample material is recorded as cDNA or gDNA derived from T cells, B-cell-depleted T cells, or PBMCs.

Authors' methods: Reference gene primers were amplified, and this amplification served to estimate nucleated cell counts. TCRdb's table, derived via immunoSEQ multiplex PCR, lists solely in-frame clones and lacks some. For V, J and clone size, that table is used; D and trimming come from the DNA. The sample carries over 250,000 clones, 70% to 90% recorded once. CDR3 length: 13 amino acids. CDR1 is LNHDA, CDR2 SQIVND, per germline (reference sequence). The ends lost 5 bases at V and 7 bases at J; junction bases unmatched: 5. The sequence came from a woman aged 50 to 60 with acute or convalescent COVID-19. The sample comprised peripheral blood. This chain links TRBV19 with TRBJ2-7; 10 bases match TRBD2. CDR3 in DNA: TGTGCCAGTAGTCTAGCGGGAGCTCGTGAGCAGTACTTC. It is translated as CASSLAGAREQYF.